The clone carrying this TCR beta chain was detected a few times. In the original workflow: Nucleated cell number was recorded as an estimate derived from reference gene primer amplification. Here immunoSEQ multiplex PCR was the method, and the copy in TCRdb shows in-frame clones only, minus some. The V and J calls and clone size are taken from that table; D and trimming were inferred from the DNA. The profile shows 170,000 or so clones, more than 85% of them singletons. This record belongs to a study of blood T cell repertoires in COVID-19. Overall study: Sites across the United States, Italy and Spain contributed samples from acute and convalescent COVID-19. T cells, B-cell-depleted T cells, or PBMCs provided the cDNA or gDNA that served as material.

V was pared by 2 bases and J by 3 bases, with 8 bases between. The CDR3 is made up of 13 amino acids. Per the germline V gene, CDR1 is MNHEY and CDR2 is SMNVEV (reference sequence). The receptor comes from a man between 35 and 55 years old with active or convalescent COVID-19. The sample comprised peripheral blood. The J gene is TRBJ2-7, the V gene TRBV27; D gene unclear. CDR3 region: CASSLKGDYEQYF. CDR3 nucleotides: TGTGCCAGCAGTTTAAAAGGAGACTACGAGCAGTACTTC.